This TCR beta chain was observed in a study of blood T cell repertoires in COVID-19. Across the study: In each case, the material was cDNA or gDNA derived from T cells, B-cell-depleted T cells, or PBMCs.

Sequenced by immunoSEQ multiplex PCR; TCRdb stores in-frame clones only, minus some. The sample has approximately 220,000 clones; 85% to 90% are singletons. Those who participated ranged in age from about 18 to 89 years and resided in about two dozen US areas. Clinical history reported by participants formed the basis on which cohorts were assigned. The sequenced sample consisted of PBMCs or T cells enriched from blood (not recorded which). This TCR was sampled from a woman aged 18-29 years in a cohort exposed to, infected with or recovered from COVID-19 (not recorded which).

The CDR3 region has the DNA TGTGCCAGCAGTGACTCGTATAACACTGAAGCTTTCTTT. Translated, it gives CASSDSYNTEAFF. The rearrangement joins TRBV6-4 to TRBJ1-1, with no clear D. Germline V CDR1 and CDR2: MRHNA, SNTAGT. CDR3 size: 13 residues. V gave up 0 bases and J gave up 2 bases, with 4 bases separating them.